A single sample is the source of the 22 T cell receptor beta chains below, sequenced in a study of T-cell reconstitution after alpha-beta-depleted transplantation in children (dated by TCRdb to 2016 to 2017). This sample's treatment or condition label indicates: allogeneic hematopoietic cell transplantation with graft depleted of TCRalphabeta T cells and CD19 B cells. Results the study describes overall, beyond this receptor: Over subsequent months, a decline in hyperexpanded clone frequencies was noted, and after one year, T-cell counts and TCRbeta diversity were mostly ascribed to newly produced T cells.

These TCRs are of unknown antigen specificity. The library relied on PCR. This sample was sequenced with an Illumina HiSeq 2500. TCR libraries were prepared with molecular barcoding, using unique molecular identifiers to normalize TCRbeta repertoire quantification. The raw public reads went through TCRdb reprocessing: fastp at Q25, MiXCR clone calling, in-frame beta chains kept. Each record represents a unique CDR3 protein, reported with the most common genes and DNA among its rows. The sample contains around 300,000 distinct CDR3 sequences, over 7.5% of them found a single time. The top ten clones comprise around 10% of the sample. Sequenced here: peripheral blood, sampled 360 days after TCRalphabeta/CD19-depleted stem cell transplant. These receptors all come from a female patient between 2 and 15 years old who had a stem cell transplant for Fanconi anemia, so the T cells may come from the graft donor.

This clonotype was observed a handful of times. The chain employs TRBV2 and TRBJ2-7; 7 nucleotides agree with TRBD1. Germline loops: CDR1 SNHLY, CDR2 FYNNEI. The CDR3 is 13 amino acids. Trimming at V came to 7 bases and at J to 2 bases, leaving 5 bases not matched to a gene. CDR3 amino acids: CASTVQGTYEQYF. The DNA for the CDR3 is TGTGCCAGCACTGTACAGGGGACCTACGAGCAGTACTTC.

The V call is TRBV20-1, the J call TRBJ1-1; D is unresolved. Germline assignment: CDR1 DFQATT and CDR2 SNEGSKA (reference sequence). The CDR3 consists of 13 residues. V lost 3 bases and J lost 1, with 9 bases in between. This chain's CDR3 is CSASMPPNTEAFF. CDR3 bases: TGCAGTGCTAGTATGCCCCCGAACACTGAAGCTTTCTTT.

The J gene is TRBJ2-7, the V gene TRBV5-1; 11 bases are a match to TRBD2. This CDR3 is built from 16 residues. Germline CDR1 is SGHRS and CDR2 is YFSETQ. The junction had 12 bases not matched to a gene; V was cut back by 4 bases and J by 6 bases. The CDR3, as DNA: TGCGCCAGCAGCCTCCCCGGGACTAGCGGTTCGGGCGAGCAGTACTTC. As protein: CASSLPGTSGSGEQYF. The full variable domain, its missing parts supplied by reference TRBV5-1 and TRBJ2-7, is KAGVTQTPRYLIKTRGQQVTLSCSPISGHRSVSWYQQTPGQGLQFLFEYFSETQRNKGNFPGRFSGRQFSNSRSEMNVSTLELGDSALYLCASSLPGTSGSGEQYFGPGTRLTVT.

At least ten counts were recorded for this clonotype. The genes are TRBV28 and TRBJ2-6, with a possible D match to TRBD1 (5 bases). This CDR3 contains 15 residues. Germline CDR1 and CDR2: MDHEN and SYDVKM. V was pared by 8 bases and J by 2 bases, with 13 bases between. Here the CDR3 reads CASGVKGPGANVLTF. CDR3 nucleotides: TGTGCCAGCGGGGTTAAGGGGCCTGGGGCCAACGTCCTGACTTTC.

This clonotype was recorded many times. The chain uses TRBV12-3 or TRBV12-4 and TRBJ2-1, with a tentative D call TRBD1 (5 bases). Trimming cost V 4 bases and J 5 bases, with 15 bases left between them. The CDR3 extends over 15 amino acids. The CDR3 region has the DNA TGTGCCAGCAGTTCGACAGTAGTTCACAACAATGAGCAGTTCTTC. As protein: CASSSTVVHNNEQFF.

This clonotype was detected a few times. The chain is built from TRBV10-3 and TRBJ2-7; D could derive from TRBD1 or TRBD2 (5 bases each). CDR3 length equals 14 residues. CDR1 is ENHRY and CDR2 is SYGVKD in the germline V gene. Trimming left V 2 bases short and J 4 bases short, with 12 bases between. This CDR3 is CAISEPGTPYEQYV. The CDR3 DNA reads as TGTGCCATCAGTGAGCCCGGGACGCCGTACGAGCAGTACGTC.

This clonotype was counted between two and nine times. The CDR3 bases are TGTGCCAGCAGCTTAGGGACTAGCGGGGGGGGCATCCAAGAGACCCAGTACTTC. This encodes CASSLGTSGGGIQETQYF. The chain is built from TRBV11-2 and TRBJ2-5; 15 bases match TRBD2. Trimming cost V 1 base and J 1 base; bases outside gene matches: 4. This CDR3 spans 18 amino acids. The germline V gene encodes CDR1 SGHAT and CDR2 FQNNGV.

The chain recombines TRBV12-3 or TRBV12-4 with TRBJ2-7; 7 nucleotides agree with TRBD2. Trimming cost V 6 bases and J 0 bases; bases outside gene matches: 11. The CDR3 extends over 16 amino acids. CDR3: CASSLGGTPSSYEQYF. The DNA for the CDR3 is TGTGCCAGCAGCCTCGGGGGGACCCCGAGCTCCTACGAGCAGTACTTC.

The sample holds a few counts of this clonotype. The chain couples TRBV27 to TRBJ1-1; 7 bases fit TRBD1. After removal of 7 bases from V and 4 bases from J, the junction contained 12 bases not matched to a gene. There are 15 residues in the CDR3. The germline gives CDR1 MNHEY, CDR2 SMNVEV (reference sequence). CDR3 nucleotide sequence: TGTGCCAGCACCCTAATAGGGGGCGTAGGCACTGAAGCTTTCTTT. Encoded protein: CASTLIGGVGTEAFF.

This chain uses TRBV11-2 with TRBJ2-5; no reliable D call. From germline, CDR1 is SGHAT and CDR2 FQNNGV. CDR3 length equals 12 residues. The germline V and J ends were trimmed by 8 bases and 7 bases, with 14 bases remaining between them. The CDR3 reads CASELLAGTQYF. As DNA, the CDR3 is TGTGCCAGCGAACTCTTAGCCGGGACCCAGTACTTC.

This clonotype was found many times. The chain recombines TRBV6-5 with TRBJ2-5; 10 bases are shared with TRBD2. Unmatched junction bases numbered 2, after V lost 2 bases and J lost 5 bases. CDR3 length: 14 amino acids. Per the germline V gene, CDR1 is MNHEY and CDR2 is SVGAGI. The CDR3 loop reads CASSYASGSETQYF. In DNA, the CDR3 is TGTGCCAGCAGTTACGCTAGCGGGAGTGAGACCCAGTACTTC.

This clonotype was observed at least ten times. The V gene is TRBV11-2, the J gene TRBJ2-3, with a possible D match to TRBD2 (5 bases). In germline, CDR1 is SGHAT, CDR2 FQNNGV. The V end was cut by 5 bases, the J end by 1 base, with 16 bases between. The CDR3 loop spans 16 amino acids. The CDR3 DNA reads TGTGCCAGCAGCCCCTTTATGGGAGAGGGCACAGATACGCAGTATTTT. It encodes CASSPFMGEGTDTQYF.

This clonotype has ten or more counts. The genes are TRBV29-1 and TRBJ2-1, with 8 bases identical to TRBD1. The CDR3 has 12 amino acids. Germline CDR1 and CDR2: SQVTM and ANQGSEA. V gave up 6 bases and J gave up 8 bases; unmatched junction bases: 6. CDR3 region: CSVPTGADEQFF. CDR3 nucleotides: TGCAGCGTCCCGACAGGGGCCGATGAGCAGTTCTTC.

The chain is built from TRBV25-1 and TRBJ1-6; the D gene is possibly TRBD1 (5 bases). The CDR3 totals 15 residues. Germline values: CDR1 MGHDK, CDR2 SYGVNS. The V gene lost 5 bases and the J gene lost 2 bases, with 10 bases spanning the gap. CDR3 region: CASSIQGPYNSPLHF. The CDR3 DNA reads as TGTGCCAGCAGTATCCAGGGCCCCTATAATTCACCCCTCCACTTT.

This clonotype was seen only a few times. The gene calls are TRBV6-5 and TRBJ2-1, with 8 bases fitting TRBD2. The CDR3 has 13 amino acids. The germline V gene encodes CDR1 MNHEY and CDR2 SVGAGI. Germline trimming cut 2 bases from V and 14 bases from J; bases unmatched to any gene: 8. Here the CDR3 reads CASSYEGRGAEFF. In nucleotides, the CDR3 is TGTGCCAGCAGTTACGAAGGGCGGGGGGCTGAGTTCTTC.

This clonotype was detected many times. J is TRBJ2-7 and V is TRBV20-1; the D gene is possibly TRBD1 (6 bases). Germline V gene sequence: CDR1 DFQATT, CDR2 SNEGSKA (reference sequence). This CDR3 has 14 residues. V lost 3 bases and J lost 3, with 15 bases in between. CDR3 region: CSASLGRTVYEQYF. CDR3 nucleotides: TGCAGTGCTAGTCTCGGAAGGACAGTCTACGAGCAGTACTTC.

This clonotype came up many times. The genes are TRBV20-1 and TRBJ2-7, with 12 bases aligning to TRBD1. This CDR3 has 15 amino acids. V lost 4 bases and J lost 6; bases outside the gene matches: 10. Germline CDR1 and CDR2: DFQATT and SNEGSKA (reference sequence). This CDR3 is CSANPTRDRGREQYF. The CDR3 DNA is TGCAGTGCTAACCCTACACGGGACAGGGGGCGCGAGCAGTACTTC.

The chain couples TRBV4-1 to TRBJ2-7, with D possibly matching TRBD2 (6 bases). The CDR3 totals 15 residues. Trimming took off 1 base at V and 3 bases at J, with 13 bases between the two ends. Germline V gives CDR1 MGHRA, CDR2 YSYEKL. CDR3: CASSQVGGLVYEQYF. CDR3 DNA: TGCGCCAGCAGCCAAGTGGGGGGTTTGGTCTACGAGCAGTACTTC.

This clonotype occurred many times. This chain connects TRBV29-1 to TRBJ2-1; 14 bases are a match to TRBD2. The junction had 12 bases not matched to a gene; V was cut back by 0 bases and J by 2 bases. Germline V gene lookup returns CDR1 SQVTM and CDR2 ANQGSEA. The CDR3 contains 20 residues. The CDR3 sequence: CSVEDLGLAGGSYTYNEQFF. DNA of the CDR3: TGCAGCGTTGAAGACCTAGGACTAGCGGGGGGCTCGTACACCTACAATGAGCAGTTCTTC.

The gene calls are TRBV28 and TRBJ1-1; D is unclear. Germline assignment: CDR1 MDHEN and CDR2 SYDVKM. Trimming shortened V by 5 bases and J by 10 bases, and 20 bases separated the two germline ends. The CDR3 totals 14 residues. This chain's CDR3 is CASSPQDRPRGAFF. The CDR3 DNA sequence: TGTGCCAGCAGTCCTCAGGACCGCCCTCGCGGAGCTTTCTTT.

This clonotype was seen at least ten times. The chain recombines TRBV20-1 with TRBJ1-2; D call uncertain. This CDR3 has 14 amino acids. Trimming pared 4 bases from V and 7 bases from J, leaving 19 bases between. CDR1 and CDR2 (germline): DFQATT, SNEGSKA (reference sequence). The CDR3 DNA follows: TGCAGTGCTAAAGCCGGGAGTAGGCTAAGTGGCTACACCTTC. Translation gives CSAKAGSRLSGYTF.

This chain connects TRBV20-1 to TRBJ1-2; no clear D. V was cut by 5 bases and J by 1 base, with 20 bases left in between. The CDR3 is 16 residues long. Germline V gene sequence: CDR1 DFQATT, CDR2 SNEGSKA (reference sequence). For the CDR3, the DNA is TGCAGTGCTCGAAACCCCTTACACGGCAGTAACTATGGCTACACCTTC. It yields the protein CSARNPLHGSNYGYTF.